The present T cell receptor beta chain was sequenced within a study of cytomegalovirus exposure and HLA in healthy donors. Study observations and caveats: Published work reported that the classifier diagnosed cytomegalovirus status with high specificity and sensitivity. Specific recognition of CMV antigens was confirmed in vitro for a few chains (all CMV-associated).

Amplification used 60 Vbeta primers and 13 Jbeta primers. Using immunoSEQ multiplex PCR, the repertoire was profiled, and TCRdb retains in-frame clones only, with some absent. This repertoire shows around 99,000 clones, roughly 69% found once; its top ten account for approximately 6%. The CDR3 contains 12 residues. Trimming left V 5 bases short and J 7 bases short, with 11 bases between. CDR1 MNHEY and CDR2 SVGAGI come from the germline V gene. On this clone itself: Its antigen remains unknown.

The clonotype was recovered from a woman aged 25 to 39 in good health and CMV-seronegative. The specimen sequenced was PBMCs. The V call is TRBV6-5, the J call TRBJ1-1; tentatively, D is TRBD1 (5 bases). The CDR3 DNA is TGTGCCAGCAGTACATCAGGGTTTGAAGCTTTCTTT. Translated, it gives CASSTSGFEAFF.